These 24 T cell receptor beta chains share one sample of origin, sequenced in a study of cytomegalovirus exposure and HLA in healthy donors. Assay used: immunoSEQ multiplex PCR; TCRdb lists only in-frame clones, some missing. The sample carries 150,000 to 200,000 clones, about nine tenths recorded once. Sequenced input: PBMCs. All receptors come from a man younger than 30 in good health and CMV-seropositive.

Of note for this clone: Other nucleotide sequences in the sample specify the same CDR3. CDR3 amino acids: CASSPGQGRETQYF. CDR3 DNA: TGTGCCAGCTCACCTGGACAGGGGAGGGAGACCCAGTACTTC. The chain couples TRBV18 to TRBJ2-5; 9 bases fit TRBD1. From germline, CDR1 is KGHSH and CDR2 LQKENI. V dropped 3 bases and J dropped 5; count of bases not matched to a gene: 4. The CDR3 extends over 14 amino acids.

The chain carries TRBV11-2 and TRBJ2-2; 11 bases are a match to TRBD1. V trimming: 5 bases; J trimming: 3 bases; junction bases outside the gene matches: 5. This CDR3 has 16 amino acids. Germline V CDR1 and CDR2: SGHAT, FQNNGV. CDR3 nucleotides: TGTGCCAGCAGCCCTGGGACAGGGGGATACACCGGGGAGCTGTTTTTT. Translating gives CASSPGTGGYTGELFF.

The chain couples TRBV5-1 to TRBJ2-7; a weak D match, TRBD1 (5 bases). Trimming removed 2 bases from V and 3 bases from J, with 15 bases in between. There are 15 residues in the CDR3. CDR1 and CDR2 (germline): SGHRS, YFSETQ. The CDR3 coding sequence is TGCGCCAGCAGCTTTCAGACAGCCCTAGACTACGAGCAGTACTTC. Encoded protein: CASSFQTALDYEQYF.

The rearrangement joins TRBV2 to TRBJ2-7; possible D gene TRBD2, 5 bases. This CDR3 has 11 amino acids. Trimming took 3 bases from V and 6 from J, leaving 6 bases between them. Germline V gene data show CDR1 as SNHLY and CDR2 as FYNNEI. CDR3 DNA: TGTGCCAGCAGTGATGGGAGCGAGCAGTACTTC. This codes for CASSDGSEQYF.

J is TRBJ2-1 and V is TRBV4-2; 9 positions match TRBD1. V lost 4 bases, J lost 2 bases, and 21 bases stayed unmatched. The germline V gene encodes CDR1 LGHNA and CDR2 YNFKEQ. This CDR3 region has 21 residues. The CDR3 bases are TGTGCCAGCAGCCGCCCTTCCCACGGGACAGGGTTTCTAAGACCCTACAATGAGCAGTTCTTC. Amino acid sequence: CASSRPSHGTGFLRPYNEQFF.

This chain joins TRBV2 and TRBJ2-1; 7 bases are a match to TRBD2. Germline CDR1 SNHLY, CDR2 FYNNEI. Trimming took 4 bases from V and 15 from J; bases not matched to a gene: 21. The CDR3 is 16 amino acids. The DNA for the CDR3 is TGTGCCAGCAGTGGGCTGGTGGGTCGTGCGGGAGTAAGGAGGTTCTTC. This encodes CASSGLVGRAGVRRFF.

This chain links TRBV9 with TRBJ2-6, with D perhaps matching TRBD1 (5 bases). Trimming took 1 base from V and 2 from J, leaving 7 bases between them. CDR1 SGDLS and CDR2 YYNGEE come from the germline V gene. The CDR3 extends over 15 amino acids. In DNA form, the CDR3 reads TGTGCCAGCAGCGTATTCAGGGCTGGGGCCAACGTCCTGACTTTC. Amino acids: CASSVFRAGANVLTF.

Concerning this clone: Other DNA sequences of this sample code for an identical CDR3. This sequence joins TRBV7-9 and TRBJ2-3; D call uncertain. Germline values: CDR1 SEHNR, CDR2 FQNEAQ (reference sequence). The CDR3 contains 15 residues. Trimming removed 0 bases from V and 0 bases from J, with 7 bases in between. The CDR3 is CASSLAGTSTDTQYF. The CDR3 bases are TGTGCCAGCAGCTTAGCGGGCACCAGCACAGATACGCAGTATTTT.

The chain joins TRBV10-3 to TRBJ2-7; 7 nucleotides match TRBD1. Trimming at V came to 3 bases and at J to 4 bases, leaving 6 bases not matched to a gene. The CDR3 runs 14 residues. The germline CDR1 and CDR2 sequences are ENHRY and SYGVKD. CDR3 loop: CAISDRGKSYEQYF. CDR3 coding DNA: TGTGCCATCAGTGACAGGGGGAAATCTTACGAGCAGTACTTC.

The rearrangement uses TRBV28 and TRBJ1-2, with D maybe TRBD1 (5 bases). V lost 2 bases, J lost 6 bases, and 10 bases lay in between. The CDR3 runs 13 residues. Germline V gene lookup returns CDR1 MDHEN and CDR2 SYDVKM. CDR3 in amino acids: CASSLNRQHGYTF. CDR3 DNA: TGTGCCAGCAGTTTAAACAGGCAACATGGCTACACCTTC.

The gene calls are TRBV7-8 and TRBJ2-1, with 7 bases that match TRBD2. The CDR3 is 16 amino acids. V lost 4 bases, J lost 4 bases, and 10 bases stayed unmatched. Germline-derived CDR1 and CDR2 are SGHVS and FQNEAQ. CDR3 nucleotides: TGTGCCAGCAGCTCTCTCAGCGGGATCTTTTACAATGAGCAGTTCTTC. This sequence encodes CASSSLSGIFYNEQFF.

The chain combines TRBV5-4 with TRBJ2-2, with TRBD1 as a possible D gene (6 bases). CDR3 length: 16 amino acids. V dropped 0 bases and J dropped 2 bases, with 11 bases sitting between them. CDR1 is SGHNT and CDR2 is YYREEE in the germline V gene (reference sequence). CDR3 in amino acids: CASSLGRGTNTGELFF. CDR3 in DNA: TGTGCCAGCAGCTTGGGCAGGGGTACAAACACCGGGGAGCTGTTTTTT.

This chain links TRBV5-1 with TRBJ1-2; 8 positions match TRBD1. CDR1 and CDR2 (germline): SGHRS, YFSETQ. CDR3 length equals 13 residues. V shed 5 bases and J 4 bases; nucleotides not matched to a gene: 4. CDR3 protein: CASREDRGYGYTF. The CDR3 nucleotides are TGCGCCAGCAGGGAAGACAGGGGCTATGGCTACACCTTC.

V and J are TRBV5-6 and TRBJ2-5; D is possibly TRBD2 (5 bases). Germline assignment: CDR1 SGHDT and CDR2 YYEEEE. The CDR3 spans 13 residues. V was trimmed by 4 bases and J by 3 bases, leaving 10 bases between them. CDR3 in amino acids: CASSLGLKETQYF. The CDR3 DNA reads TGTGCCAGCAGCCTAGGACTTAAAGAGACCCAGTACTTC.

As to this clone: This sample also contains other DNA sequences that code for the same CDR3. The CDR3 here is CASSLGLASYEQYF. The DNA of the CDR3 is TGTGCCAGCAGCTTGGGACTAGCGAGCTACGAGCAGTACTTC. The rearrangement joins TRBV5-4 to TRBJ2-7, with 8 bases matching TRBD2. CDR1 is SGHNT, CDR2 YYREEE, per germline (reference sequence). Germline trimming cut 0 bases from V and 3 bases from J; bases unmatched to any gene: 2. This CDR3 spans 14 amino acids.

Written as DNA, the CDR3 is TGTGCCACCAGCAGAGATAGGACAGGGGCCTACGAGCAGTACTTC. This translates into CATSRDRTGAYEQYF. This chain uses TRBV15 with TRBJ2-7; 9 positions agree with TRBD1. CDR3 length equals 15 residues. Germline V gene data show CDR1 as LNHNV and CDR2 as YYDKDF (reference sequence). Trimming took 0 bases from V and 2 from J; bases not matched to a gene: 2.

The chain recombines TRBV5-1 with TRBJ1-1, with 9 bases that match TRBD1. CDR3 length: 15 residues. CDR1 is SGHRS, CDR2 YFSETQ, per germline. V lost 2 bases and J lost 4; bases outside the gene matches: 6. This CDR3 reads CASSFGTGLVTEAFF. The DNA of the CDR3 is TGCGCCAGCAGCTTCGGGACAGGGTTGGTCACTGAAGCTTTCTTT.

This clone was recorded a few times. This chain links TRBV11-3 with TRBJ2-1, with D tentatively TRBD2 (6 bases). The CDR3 length is 13 residues. The germline V gene encodes CDR1 SGHNT and CDR2 YENEEA. Trimming stripped 2 bases from V and 8 bases from J, with 10 bases between. The CDR3 nucleotides are TGTGCCAGCAGCTTATCTGGGGAGGATGAGCAGTTCTTC. It translates to CASSLSGEDEQFF.

The gene calls are TRBV28 and TRBJ2-7, with 7 nucleotides matching TRBD1. The ends lost 3 bases at V and 3 bases at J; junction bases unmatched: 8. The germline gives CDR1 MDHEN, CDR2 SYDVKM. The CDR3 length is 15 residues. The CDR3 DNA sequence: TGTGCCAGCAGTTTTACGGGGACAGTGGACTACGAGCAGTACTTC. This encodes CASSFTGTVDYEQYF.

About this clone itself: Mismatch with germline at one junction end may stem from a read error. CDR3 DNA: TGTGCCAGTACCCCGGGGATAGGAGGGCTAGAGACCCGGTACTTC. It encodes CASTPGIGGLETRYF. This chain joins TRBV19 and TRBJ2-5; the D gene is possibly TRBD2 (6 bases). Germline lookup yields CDR1 LNHDA and CDR2 SQIVND (reference sequence). There are 15 residues in the CDR3. The full variable domain, with the rest looked up from reference TRBV19 and TRBJ2-5, is DGGITQSPKYLFRKEGQNVTLSCEQNLNHDAMYWYRQDPGQGLRLIYYSQIVNDFQKGDIAEGYSVSREKKESFPLTVTSAQKNPTAFYLCASTPGIGGLETRYFGPGTRLLVL.

The chain employs TRBV11-3 and TRBJ2-1; 10 bases match TRBD2. With V trimmed by 5 bases and J by 4 bases, 5 bases remained unmatched. The V gene's germline CDR1 is SGHNT and CDR2 YENEEA. This CDR3 is 15 amino acids long. The chain's CDR3 is CASSPGLAEYNEQFF. The CDR3 DNA reads as TGTGCCAGCAGCCCAGGACTAGCGGAGTACAATGAGCAGTTCTTC.

V gene TRBV10-3 combines with J gene TRBJ1-2, with 7 bases fitting TRBD1. The junction had 5 bases not matched to a gene; V was cut back by 8 bases and J by 2 bases. The length of the CDR3 is 13 residues. The V gene's germline CDR1 is ENHRY and CDR2 SYGVKD. CDR3 region: CAISEDRNYGYTF. The CDR3 nucleotides are TGTGCCATCTCCGAGGACAGGAACTATGGCTACACCTTC.

The V and J genes are TRBV7-9 and TRBJ1-4; 10 bases match TRBD1. CDR1 and CDR2 (germline): SEHNR, FQNEAQ (reference sequence). CDR3 length: 14 amino acids. The junction had 4 bases not matched to a gene; V was cut back by 4 bases and J by 8 bases. This CDR3 reads CASSSGTGDEKLFF. CDR3 DNA sequence: TGTGCCAGCAGCTCCGGGACAGGGGACGAAAAACTGTTTTTT.

V usage is TRBV5-1 and J usage is TRBJ2-3; 8 bases match TRBD2. With 4 bases clipped from V and 0 bases from J, the junction kept 4 bases outside the gene matches. Germline lookup yields CDR1 SGHRS and CDR2 YFSETQ. This CDR3 spans 15 amino acids. CDR3 sequence reads: CASSIVAGSTDTQYF. The CDR3 DNA sequence: TGCGCCAGCAGCATAGTAGCGGGAAGCACAGATACGCAGTATTTT.